What follows are 32 T cell receptor beta chains derived from one specimen sequenced in a study of technical replicates of blood from a handful of donors. Only in-frame clones appear in the TCRdb table, and some are missing; sequencing was by immunoSEQ multiplex PCR. This sample has 98,000 or so clones, with about 95% found just once. The specimen was T cells isolated from PBMCs. These receptors were taken from a human donor in good health.

The chain carries TRBV27 and TRBJ2-7; 8 bases line up with TRBD1. V dropped 6 bases and J dropped 0; count of bases not matched to a gene: 10. CDR1 and CDR2 (germline): MNHEY, SMNVEV (reference sequence). CDR3 length: 16 residues. As DNA, the CDR3 is TGTGCCAGCAGCGACGGGGGACAGGCGAGCTCCTACGAGCAGTACTTC. This sequence encodes CASSDGGQASSYEQYF.

V gene TRBV28 combines with J gene TRBJ1-2, with 9 positions matching TRBD1. V trimming: 6 bases; J trimming: 7 bases; junction bases outside the gene matches: 6. Germline V gives CDR1 MDHEN, CDR2 SYDVKM. The length of the CDR3 is 13 residues. The CDR3 nucleotides are TGTGCCAGCAGCCCCACAGGGGGCCGTGGCTACACCTTC. Translated, it gives CASSPTGGRGYTF.

The CDR3 sequence is CSARNRDTQYF. Here the CDR3 DNA reads TGCAGTGCTAGAAACCGGGACACGCAGTACTTC. The V gene is TRBV20-1, the J gene TRBJ2-7; D possibly corresponds to TRBD1 (6 bases). CDR3 size: 11 residues. Germline loops: CDR1 DFQATT, CDR2 SNEGSKA (reference sequence). V was cut by 2 bases and J by 9 bases, with 11 bases left in between.

The V and J genes are TRBV5-4 and TRBJ2-3, with 13 bases fitting TRBD2. With 4 bases clipped from V and 0 bases from J, the junction kept 11 bases outside the gene matches. CDR1 is SGHNT, CDR2 YYREEE, per germline (reference sequence). This CDR3 has 19 amino acids. The DNA for the CDR3 is TGTGCCAGCAGCCAGGATGAGGGACTAGCGGGATCGAGCACAGATACGCAGTATTTT. Amino acids: CASSQDEGLAGSSTDTQYF.

The gene calls are TRBV6-1 and TRBJ2-1, with a weak D call TRBD2 (5 bases). The V gene's germline CDR1 is MNHNS and CDR2 SASEGT. V dropped 4 bases and J dropped 9 bases, with 13 bases sitting between them. The CDR3 is made up of 13 amino acids. CDR3 loop: CASSGLEVGEQFF. The CDR3 bases are TGTGCCAGCAGTGGGCTGGAGGTGGGTGAGCAGTTCTTC.

The chain has TRBV10-2 and TRBJ2-1, with D possibly TRBD2 on 5 matching bases. Germline V CDR1 and CDR2: WSHSY, SAAADI. Trimming removed 6 bases from V and 7 bases from J, with 16 bases in between. CDR3 size: 14 residues. The CDR3 is CASSPGIPGNEQFF. CDR3 bases: TGCGCCAGCAGCCCGGGGATTCCGGGAAATGAGCAGTTCTTC.

This clone was observed a handful of times. The gene calls are TRBV11-3 and TRBJ1-1; TRBD1 matches at 7 bases. CDR1 and CDR2 from the germline V gene are SGHNT and YENEEA. The CDR3 consists of 14 residues. V trimming: 5 bases; J trimming: 1 base; junction bases outside the gene matches: 4. The CDR3 spells CASSPGTANTEAFF. The CDR3 nucleotides are TGTGCCAGCAGCCCCGGGACAGCGAACACTGAAGCTTTCTTT.

The CDR3 sequence is CATWTGGAGNEQFF. CDR3 sequence (DNA): TGCGCCACCTGGACGGGGGGGGCGGGGAATGAGCAGTTCTTC. The rearrangement uses TRBV23-1 and TRBJ2-1; 8 bases fit TRBD2. TRBV23-1 is designated an ORF whose function remains uncertain. V was clipped by 10 bases and J by 7 bases; unmatched bases: 12. This CDR3 contains 14 residues.

This chain uses TRBV7-9 with TRBJ1-1, with D possibly being TRBD1 (6 bases). Germline CDR1 reads SEHNR; CDR2 reads FQNEAQ (reference sequence). This CDR3 has 11 amino acids. V was trimmed by 7 bases and J by 10 bases, leaving 13 bases between them. The CDR3 sequence: CASTQGGGAFF. The CDR3 bases are TGTGCCAGCACCCAAGGGGGGGGAGCTTTCTTT.

The rearrangement uses TRBV27 and TRBJ1-2; 7 bases agree with TRBD1. The junction had 0 bases not matched to a gene; V was cut back by 6 bases and J by 2 bases. From germline, CDR1 is MNHEY and CDR2 SMNVEV (reference sequence). The CDR3 consists of 12 residues. Here the CDR3 DNA reads TGTGCCAGCAGGGGACAGAACTATGGCTACACCTTC. It codes for CASRGQNYGYTF.

This clone was found a few times. The chain uses TRBV5-4 and TRBJ1-2; D not resolved. Trimming removed 0 bases at V and 4 bases at J, with 13 bases between. CDR1 SGHNT and CDR2 YYREEE come from the germline V gene (reference sequence). The CDR3 consists of 15 residues. This chain's CDR3 is CASSLEAARVYGYTF. DNA for the CDR3: TGTGCCAGCAGCTTGGAAGCCGCCCGAGTCTATGGCTACACCTTC. Using reference TRBV5-4 and TRBJ1-2 for the parts outside the CDR3, the full variable domain is ETGVTQSPTHLIKTRGQQVTLRCSSQSGHNTVSWYQQALGQGPQFIFQYYREEENGRGNFPPRFSGLQFPNYSSELNVNALELDDSALYLCASSLEAARVYGYTFGSGTRLTVV.

V usage is TRBV13 and J usage is TRBJ2-1, with D tentatively TRBD2 (6 bases). The CDR3 contains 16 residues. V was shortened by 4 bases and J by 0 bases, with 13 bases between the two germline ends. Per the germline V gene, CDR1 is PRHDT and CDR2 is FYEKMQ (reference sequence). This CDR3 reads CASSSGSGDSYNEQFF. In nucleotides, the CDR3 is TGTGCCAGCAGCTCCGGCTCGGGGGACTCCTACAATGAGCAGTTCTTC.

The chain joins TRBV7-9 to TRBJ1-2; 7 nucleotides line up with TRBD1. The V segment lost 5 bases and the J segment 4 bases; nucleotides outside the gene matches: 10. In germline, CDR1 is SEHNR, CDR2 FQNEAQ (reference sequence). This CDR3 is built from 15 residues. In DNA, the CDR3 is TGTGCCAGCAGCCTACCCGCAGGGGGAGGCTATGGCTACACCTTC. Encoded protein: CASSLPAGGGYGYTF.

V usage is TRBV5-4 and J usage is TRBJ1-6; TRBD1 is a possible D gene (6 bases). The CDR3 extends over 13 amino acids. Trimming took off 4 bases at V and 7 bases at J, with 9 bases between the two ends. CDR1 and CDR2 (germline): SGHNT, YYREEE (reference sequence). This chain's CDR3 is CASSTDRNSPLHF. The DNA for the CDR3 is TGTGCCAGCAGCACAGACAGGAATTCACCCCTCCACTTT.

In this sample, this clone turned up once. This rearrangement joins TRBV11-2 to TRBJ2-5; weak D call: TRBD2 (5 bases). V lost 4 bases and J 5 bases, leaving 20 bases between the germline ends. CDR1 and CDR2 from the germline V gene are SGHAT and FQNNGV. The CDR3 has 16 residues. The CDR3 DNA reads as TGTGCCAGCAGCTCGAGTATCCTTGAGGGAAGGGAGACCCAGTACTTC. This gives the protein CASSSSILEGRETQYF.

J is TRBJ2-2 and V is TRBV5-6; no firm D call. The germline gives CDR1 SGHDT, CDR2 YYEEEE. V gave up 2 bases and J gave up 1 base, with 3 bases separating them. The CDR3 spans 13 residues. The DNA of the CDR3 is TGTGCCAGCAGCTTTAAGAACACCGGGGAGCTGTTTTTT. As protein: CASSFKNTGELFF.

This rearrangement joins TRBV2 to TRBJ1-4; D unclear. V lost 4 bases and J lost 8, with 8 bases in between. CDR3 length equals 12 residues. CDR1 is SNHLY, CDR2 FYNNEI, per germline. The CDR3 region is CASSVIREKLFF. The CDR3 region has the DNA TGTGCCAGCAGTGTAATTAGAGAAAAACTGTTTTTT.

The DNA for the CDR3 is TGTGCCTTGCTCCCTTCTGGAGGTTCCGAGTATTTT. It translates to CALLPSGGSEYF. J is TRBJ2-3 and V is TRBV30; TRBD2 is a possible D gene (5 bases). Trimming shortened V by 7 bases and J by 13 bases, and 21 bases separated the two germline ends. CDR3 size: 12 residues. Per germline, CDR1 GTSNPN and CDR2 SVGIG (reference sequence).

The count of this clone is one. At one end the junction does not follow the germline gene, possibly because of a read error. The chain joins TRBV27 to TRBJ1-2, with a tentative D call TRBD1 (5 bases). In germline, CDR1 is MNHEY, CDR2 SMNVEV (reference sequence). The CDR3 has 16 residues. CDR3 in amino acids: CASSLSREGSADGYTF. In DNA, the CDR3 is TGTGCCAGCAGTCTATCTAGGGAGGGGTCAGCTGATGGCTACACCTTC.

This chain connects TRBV28 to TRBJ2-7; D might be TRBD1 (7 bases). CDR3 length: 14 residues. V lost 10 bases and J lost 2, with 18 bases in between. In germline, CDR1 is MDHEN, CDR2 SYDVKM. The CDR3 nucleotides are TGTGCCACTTCCCTGGAGGGACAGCCCTACGAGCAGTACTTC. Translated, it gives CATSLEGQPYEQYF. Variable domain in full (rest from reference TRBV28 and TRBJ2-7): DVKVTQSSRYLVKRTGEKVFLECVQDMDHENMFWYRQDPGLGLRLIYFSYDVKMKEKGDIPEGYSVSREKKERFSLILESASTNQTSMYLCATSLEGQPYEQYFGPGTRLTVT.

V gene TRBV11-2 combines with J gene TRBJ2-7; TRBD1 matches 11 bases. Trimming cost V 5 bases and J 4 bases; bases outside gene matches: 10. Per germline, CDR1 SGHAT and CDR2 FQNNGV. This CDR3 region has 16 residues. The CDR3 here is CASSPLQDRGRYEQYF. For the CDR3, the DNA is TGTGCCAGCAGCCCCCTCCAGGACAGGGGGCGGTACGAGCAGTACTTC.

V and J are TRBV4-1 and TRBJ2-2; D gene ambiguous. V lost 6 bases and J lost 2, with 4 bases in between. Per germline, CDR1 MGHRA and CDR2 YSYEKL. The CDR3 has 12 amino acids. The DNA for the CDR3 is TGCGCCAGCAGTTTAAACACCGGGGAGCTGTTTTTT. This sequence encodes CASSLNTGELFF.

The chain uses TRBV6-5 and TRBJ1-5, with D possibly TRBD1 on 6 matching bases. V was trimmed by 4 bases and J by 5 bases, leaving 9 bases between them. The CDR3 is 13 residues long. CDR1 is MNHEY, CDR2 SVGAGI, per germline. CDR3: CASSSNRDQPQHF. For the CDR3, the DNA is TGTGCCAGCAGTTCTAACAGGGATCAGCCCCAGCATTTT.

The chain links TRBV2 to TRBJ2-6; D remains ambiguous. This CDR3 contains 15 residues. In germline, CDR1 is SNHLY, CDR2 FYNNEI. V was shortened by 3 bases and J by 0 bases, with 6 bases between the two germline ends. CDR3 nucleotide sequence: TGTGCCAGCAGTGACCGAGCCTCTGGGGCCAACGTCCTGACTTTC. Translating it yields CASSDRASGANVLTF. Together with reference TRBV2 and TRBJ2-6, the CDR3 gives the full variable domain: EPEVTQTPSHQVTQMGQEVILRCVPISNHLYFYWYRQILGQKVEFLVSFYNNEISEKSEIFDDQFSVERPDGSNFTLKIRSTKLEDSAMYFCASSDRASGANVLTFGAGSRLTVL.

The chain uses TRBV2 and TRBJ1-6; D is undetermined. Germline CDR1 is SNHLY and CDR2 is FYNNEI. V lost 3 bases, J lost 5 bases, and 8 bases lay in between. The CDR3 spans 14 residues. CDR3 loop: CASSEGRNNSPLHF. The CDR3 DNA reads as TGTGCCAGCAGTGAGGGCCGCAATAATTCACCCCTCCACTTT. The full variable domain, with the rest looked up from reference TRBV2 and TRBJ1-6, is EPEVTQTPSHQVTQMGQEVILRCVPISNHLYFYWYRQILGQKVEFLVSFYNNEISEKSEIFDDQFSVERPDGSNFTLKIRSTKLEDSAMYFCASSEGRNNSPLHFGNGTRLTVT.

The count of this clone is one. V and J are TRBV2 and TRBJ2-7, with D possibly being TRBD1 (5 bases). This CDR3 is 13 amino acids long. CDR1 and CDR2 (germline): SNHLY, FYNNEI. Between the trimmed V and J ends, which lost 6 bases and 0 bases, there was a span of 9 bases. The CDR3 loop reads CASSVDSSYEQYF. The CDR3, as DNA: TGTGCCAGCAGCGTCGACAGCTCCTACGAGCAGTACTTC.

This sequence joins TRBV27 and TRBJ2-1; 7 bases line up with TRBD2. J gave up 12 bases and V 5 bases, and 19 bases lay outside the gene matches. The CDR3 runs 16 residues. Germline CDR1 MNHEY, CDR2 SMNVEV (reference sequence). CDR3: CASSLQDGREGILQFF. For the CDR3, the DNA is TGTGCCAGCAGTCTACAAGACGGCAGGGAGGGTATTCTGCAGTTCTTC.

The rearrangement joins TRBV9 to TRBJ2-7; 10 bases align to TRBD1. The germline gives CDR1 SGDLS, CDR2 YYNGEE. With 0 bases clipped from V and 4 bases from J, the junction kept 1 base outside the gene matches. This CDR3 region has 14 residues. This chain's CDR3 is CASSVGDRGYEQYF. The CDR3 coding sequence is TGTGCCAGCAGCGTAGGGGACAGGGGATACGAGCAGTACTTC.

The gene calls are TRBV5-1 and TRBJ2-1, with 8 bases aligning to TRBD2. After removal of 0 bases from V and 4 bases from J, the junction contained 6 bases not matched to a gene. The V gene's germline CDR1 is SGHRS and CDR2 YFSETQ. This CDR3 comprises 16 residues. This CDR3 reads CASSLAPSGLYNEQFF. The CDR3 nucleotides read TGCGCCAGCAGCTTGGCGCCTAGCGGGTTGTACAATGAGCAGTTCTTC.

This rearrangement joins TRBV7-9 to TRBJ1-5, with 7 positions matching TRBD1. CDR3 length: 12 residues. Germline CDR1 SEHNR, CDR2 FQNEAQ (reference sequence). J was trimmed by 11 bases and V by 1 base; bases with no gene match: 2. Here the CDR3 reads CASSLEGAAQHF. The CDR3 nucleotides read TGTGCCAGCAGCTTAGAGGGGGCAGCCCAGCATTTT. Looking up the rest from reference TRBV7-9 and TRBJ1-5 gives the full variable domain: DTGVSQNPRHKITKRGQNVTFRCDPISEHNRLYWYRQTLGQGPEFLTYFQNEAQLEKSRLLSDRFSAERPKGSFSTLEIQRTEQGDSAMYLCASSLEGAAQHFGDGTRLSIL.

The gene calls are TRBV6-5 and TRBJ2-7, with D hard to call. This CDR3 is built from 14 residues. Germline values: CDR1 MNHEY, CDR2 SVGAGI. With 0 bases removed from V and 3 bases from J, the gap between germline ends came to 9 bases. This CDR3 is CASSYSTRGYEQYF. The CDR3 nucleotides are TGTGCCAGCAGTTACTCCACCAGAGGCTACGAGCAGTACTTC.

The chain recombines TRBV18 with TRBJ2-7; 8 bases are a match to TRBD2. V lost 6 bases and J lost 6; bases outside the gene matches: 7. There are 13 residues in the CDR3. Per the germline V gene, CDR1 is KGHSH and CDR2 is LQKENI. Here the CDR3 DNA reads TGTGCCAGCTCTCCCGGACTAGCAGGCGAGCAGTACTTC. Residues: CASSPGLAGEQYF.